The 31 T cell receptor beta chains given below trace back to one sample, sequenced in a study of T-cell memory formation after mild COVID-19. TCRdb reanalysed the 5' RACE reads using MiXCR and keeps one entry per CDR3 protein. The sample includes about 560,000 distinct CDR3 sequences, under 20% of them seen just once. Sequenced: PBMCs or a T cell subset sorted from them (not recorded which). These receptors were taken from an adult woman who had mild COVID-19 (a few samples of this study predate the infection). Cell type and time point are not known.

The chain has TRBV4-1 and TRBJ2-3; 10 bases match TRBD2. Losses at the gene ends were 1 base for V and 2 bases for J; bases not matched to a gene: 9. The CDR3 has 18 amino acids. Per the germline V gene, CDR1 is MGHRA and CDR2 is YSYEKL. The CDR3 region is CASSQGLAGVFFTDTQYF. The DNA for the CDR3 is TGCGCCAGCAGCCAAGGGCTAGCGGGAGTATTTTTCACAGATACGCAGTATTTT.

This clonotype occurred a few times. The chain couples TRBV10-3 to TRBJ2-7, with a weak D call TRBD2 (7 bases). The CDR3 extends over 12 amino acids. The V end lost 10 bases, the J end lost 3 bases, and 13 bases lay between the germline ends. Per the germline V gene, CDR1 is ENHRY and CDR2 is SYGVKD. The CDR3 region has the DNA TGTGCCAAAGGGGGAGGGTTCTACGAGCAGTACTTC. This sequence encodes CAKGGGFYEQYF.

This clonotype was seen a handful of times. The gene calls are TRBV9 and TRBJ2-1; D gene uncertain. This CDR3 comprises 15 residues. In germline, CDR1 is SGDLS, CDR2 YYNGEE. Trimming pared 4 bases from V and 0 bases from J, leaving 11 bases between. The CDR3 loop reads CASSRDALSYNEQFF. CDR3 nucleotide sequence: TGTGCCAGCAGCCGCGACGCCCTCTCCTACAATGAGCAGTTCTTC.

The sample holds a few counts of this clonotype. The chain employs TRBV3-1 and TRBJ1-2; a possible D gene is TRBD1 (5 bases). The CDR3 loop spans 13 amino acids. The V end lost 8 bases, the J end lost 6 bases, and 16 bases lay between the germline ends. Germline values: CDR1 LGHDT, CDR2 YNNKEL (reference sequence). CDR3 nucleotide sequence: TGTGCCAGCCGATTCGACAGATCCGATGGCTACACCTTC. Translating it yields CASRFDRSDGYTF.

This clonotype occurred many times. One end of the junction varies from germline; a read error may be responsible. The chain combines TRBV5-1 with TRBJ1-5; unclear D gene. This CDR3 is built from 13 residues. Per the germline V gene, CDR1 is SGHRS and CDR2 is YFSETQ. CDR3 bases: TGTGCCAGCTCACTCGATGGCAATCAGCCCCAGCATTTT. Protein product: CASSLDGNQPQHF.

The CDR3 loop is CASSPWPVYNEQFF. The CDR3 region has the DNA TGTGCCAGCAGCCCGTGGCCTGTCTACAATGAGCAGTTCTTC. The V gene is TRBV5-8, the J gene TRBJ2-1; D is ambiguous. V dropped 4 bases and J dropped 3 bases, with 11 bases sitting between them. This CDR3 region has 14 residues. Germline values: CDR1 SGHTS, CDR2 YDEGEE.

In this sample, this clonotype turned up a few times. The chain joins TRBV6-2 or TRBV6-3 to TRBJ1-1; D gene unclear. V dropped 2 bases and J dropped 3 bases, with 7 bases sitting between them. Per germline, CDR1 MNHEY and CDR2 SVGEGT. This CDR3 contains 13 residues. Here the CDR3 reads CASSYGGYTEAFF. The CDR3 DNA is TGTGCCAGCAGTTACGGCGGCTACACTGAAGCTTTCTTT.

CDR3 nucleotides: TGTGCCACCAGTGACTCTTCCCACCGACAGGGACGGTACACCGGGGAGCTGTTTTTT. As protein: CATSDSSHRQGRYTGELFF. V gene TRBV24-1 combines with J gene TRBJ2-2; 7 bases are a match to TRBD1. The trim removed 4 bases at V and 3 bases at J, leaving 16 bases unmatched. Germline-derived CDR1 and CDR2 are KGHDR and SFDVKD. The CDR3 covers 19 residues.

The sample holds a few counts of this clonotype. The rearrangement links TRBV20-1 to TRBJ2-7; 8 nucleotides agree with TRBD1. The CDR3 is made up of 14 amino acids. Germline CDR1 DFQATT, CDR2 SNEGSKA (reference sequence). V lost 6 bases and J lost 5; bases outside the gene matches: 12. CDR3 DNA sequence: TGCAGTGCCCACACACGGACAGGGTTCAACGAGCAGTACTTC. It is translated as CSAHTRTGFNEQYF.

This clonotype was picked up a small number of times. J is TRBJ1-3 and V is TRBV20-1; 10 bases are shared with TRBD1. The V and J ends lost 2 bases and 14 bases, in that order; junction bases with no gene match: 6. In germline, CDR1 is DFQATT, CDR2 SNEGSKA (reference sequence). The CDR3 extends over 12 amino acids. The CDR3 DNA reads TGCAGTGCTAGACGAAGGGACAGGGGCTTATATTTT. Translating it yields CSARRRDRGLYF.

This clonotype turned up a few times. In DNA form, the CDR3 reads TGTGCCAGCTTCTACGATTGGCGGGGGTTGTTCTACGAGCAGTACTTC. This codes for CASFYDWRGLFYEQYF. This sequence joins TRBV6-1 and TRBJ2-7; 7 bases fit TRBD2. Losses at the gene ends were 8 bases for V and 3 bases for J; bases not matched to a gene: 16. The CDR3 runs 16 residues. Germline CDR1 MNHNS, CDR2 SASEGT.

This clonotype was seen a few times. This chain connects TRBV3-1 to TRBJ2-2; D is unresolved. This CDR3 contains 12 residues. Germline CDR1 reads LGHDT; CDR2 reads YNNKEL (reference sequence). V was clipped by 2 bases and J by 7 bases, with 5 bases between them. CDR3 DNA: TGTGCCAGCAGCCAATGGAACGGGGAGCTGTTTTTT. The encoded protein is CASSQWNGELFF. The full variable domain, completed using reference TRBV3-1 and TRBJ2-2, is DTAVSQTPKYLVTQMGNDKSIKCEQNLGHDTMYWYKQDSKKFLKIMFSYNNKELIINETVPNRFSPKSPDKAHLNLHINSLELGDSAVYFCASSQWNGELFFGEGSRLTVL.

This clonotype has ten or more counts. The V call is TRBV5-1, the J call TRBJ2-7; a weak D match, TRBD2 (5 bases). The V end lost 2 bases, the J end lost 2 bases, and 14 bases lay between the germline ends. Germline CDR1 reads SGHRS; CDR2 reads YFSETQ. The CDR3 has 15 residues. The CDR3 spells CASSFPREGPYEQYF. The CDR3 DNA sequence: TGCGCCAGCAGCTTCCCGAGGGAAGGCCCCTACGAGCAGTACTTC. The full variable domain, rest sourced from reference TRBV5-1 and TRBJ2-7, is KAGVTQTPRYLIKTRGQQVTLSCSPISGHRSVSWYQQTPGQGLQFLFEYFSETQRNKGNFPGRFSGRQFSNSRSEMNVSTLELGDSALYLCASSFPREGPYEQYFGPGTRLTVT.

The J gene is TRBJ1-1, the V gene TRBV24-1; D gene unclear. The CDR3 contains 13 residues. Between the trimmed V and J ends, which lost 9 bases and 1 base, there was a span of 11 bases. Germline-derived CDR1 and CDR2 are KGHDR and SFDVKD. CDR3 protein: CATVGEENTEAFF. The CDR3, as DNA: TGTGCCACCGTTGGGGAGGAGAACACTGAAGCTTTCTTT.

The V and J genes are TRBV7-2 and TRBJ2-4; D tentatively fits TRBD1 or TRBD2 (5 bases each). Trimming cost V 4 bases and J 15 bases, with 22 bases left between them. This CDR3 contains 14 residues. Germline loops: CDR1 SGHTA, CDR2 FQGNSA. CDR3 sequence: CASSSRAAGSGRYF. In nucleotides, the CDR3 is TGTGCCAGCAGCTCGAGAGCGGCAGGGAGTGGGCGGTACTTC.

This chain uses TRBV9 with TRBJ2-3; D gene ambiguous. This CDR3 region has 17 residues. The ends were cut back, 3 bases at V and 2 bases at J, with 19 bases in the middle. CDR1 and CDR2 (germline): SGDLS, YYNGEE. The CDR3 spells CASSGTDPPGPTDTQYF. CDR3 in DNA: TGTGCCAGCAGCGGAACAGATCCTCCCGGTCCCACAGATACGCAGTATTTT.

This clonotype occurred a few times. J is TRBJ2-5 and V is TRBV7-8, with TRBD2 matching 7 bases. J lost 3 bases, V lost 5 bases, and 15 bases had no gene match. The CDR3 has 17 residues. Germline CDR1 is SGHVS and CDR2 is FQNEAQ. DNA for the CDR3: TGTGCCAGCAGCCCCGATTGGAGGGGTGGGGGGGAAGAGACCCAGTACTTC. Its protein product is CASSPDWRGGGEETQYF.

This clonotype showed up just a few times. The chain employs TRBV7-2 and TRBJ2-7; 8 positions match TRBD2. V shed 1 base and J 2 bases; nucleotides not matched to a gene: 4. The CDR3 covers 15 residues. Germline V gene sequence: CDR1 SGHTA, CDR2 FQGNSA. Here the CDR3 reads CASSLEGLATYEQYF. DNA of the CDR3: TGTGCCAGCAGCTTAGAAGGACTAGCTACCTACGAGCAGTACTTC.

This clonotype was detected a few times. The chain uses TRBV7-9 and TRBJ2-1; D is unresolved. This CDR3 has 13 amino acids. Germline values: CDR1 SEHNR, CDR2 FQNEAQ (reference sequence). V lost 1 base and J 8 bases, leaving 9 bases between the germline ends. The CDR3 is CASSLEPGYEQFF. Here the CDR3 DNA reads TGTGCCAGCAGCTTAGAACCAGGATATGAGCAGTTCTTC.

J is TRBJ2-7 and V is TRBV4-2; 8 bases fit TRBD2. This CDR3 is built from 16 residues. The germline CDR1 and CDR2 sequences are LGHNA and YNFKEQ. V gave up 1 base and J gave up 0 bases; unmatched junction bases: 5. CDR3 region: CASSQVLAGSSYEQYF. The CDR3 DNA reads as TGTGCCAGCAGCCAAGTGTTAGCGGGATCCTCCTACGAGCAGTACTTC.

The genes are TRBV10-2 and TRBJ1-4; TRBD1 aligns across 8 bases. V lost 7 bases, J lost 6 bases, and 4 bases stayed unmatched. The CDR3 is 13 residues long. The germline gives CDR1 WSHSY, CDR2 SAAADI. The CDR3 bases are TGCGCCAGCACCCGACAGGGGCATGAAAAACTGTTTTTT. The encoded protein is CASTRQGHEKLFF.

V is TRBV7-8 and J is TRBJ1-2; no clear D. From germline, CDR1 is SGHVS and CDR2 FQNEAQ. This CDR3 is built from 13 residues. V was pared by 1 base and J by 4 bases, with 7 bases between. The CDR3 DNA is TGTGCCAGCAGCTTAGGTTACACCTATGGCTACACCTTC. Its protein product is CASSLGYTYGYTF. Together with reference TRBV7-8 and TRBJ1-2, the CDR3 gives the full variable domain: GAGVSQSPRYKVAKRGQDVALRCDPISGHVSLFWYQQALGQGPEFLTYFQNEAQLDKSGLPSDRFFAERPEGSVSTLKIQRTQQEDSAVYLCASSLGYTYGYTFGSGTRLTVV.

This clonotype was detected only a few times. This rearrangement joins TRBV5-1 to TRBJ2-2; unclear D gene. Deletions cut 2 bases from V and 1 base from J, with 6 bases between. There are 14 residues in the CDR3. Germline V lookup: CDR1 SGHRS, CDR2 YFSETQ. CDR3 in amino acids: CASSLEKNTGELFF. The CDR3 bases are TGCGCCAGCAGCTTAGAAAAGAACACCGGGGAGCTGTTTTTT.

This clonotype was detected only a few times. CDR3: CASSPGTGGFITYEQYF. The CDR3 region has the DNA TGCGCCAGCAGCCCTGGGACAGGGGGCTTCATAACCTACGAGCAGTACTTC. This sequence joins TRBV5-1 and TRBJ2-7, with TRBD1 matching 12 bases. The CDR3 has 17 amino acids. The V gene end was trimmed by 4 bases and the J gene end by 2 bases; junction bases not matched to a gene: 10. Germline values: CDR1 SGHRS, CDR2 YFSETQ.

The V and J genes are TRBV24-1 and TRBJ2-5, with 13 bases matching TRBD2. Germline CDR1 and CDR2: KGHDR and SFDVKD. J lost 5 bases, V lost 4 bases, and 9 bases had no gene match. This CDR3 has 17 residues. Here the CDR3 reads CATSEKWTSGGRETQYF. The CDR3 DNA reads TGTGCCACCAGTGAAAAGTGGACTAGCGGGGGACGGGAGACCCAGTACTTC.

This sequence joins TRBV4-1 and TRBJ1-3; possible D gene TRBD1, 5 bases. V was trimmed by 3 bases and J by 5 bases, leaving 17 bases between them. Per germline, CDR1 MGHRA and CDR2 YSYEKL. The CDR3 covers 16 residues. The CDR3 region has the DNA TGCGCCAGCAGCCATATTCTGAGGGGTTCGAGAAACACCATATATTTT. The encoded protein is CASSHILRGSRNTIYF.

The V and J genes are TRBV6-6 and TRBJ2-5; the D gene could be TRBD1 or TRBD2 (5 bases each). The CDR3 sequence is 12 residues long. V lost 2 bases to trimming and J lost 5 bases, with 6 bases between them. Germline V lookup: CDR1 MNHNY, CDR2 SVGAGI (reference sequence). The CDR3 here is CASSYEGETQYF. CDR3 sequence (DNA): TGTGCCAGCAGTTACGAGGGGGAGACCCAGTACTTC.

Only a few counts were recorded for this clonotype. The chain uses TRBV20-1 and TRBJ1-5; 10 bases agree with TRBD1. V trimming: 1 base; J trimming: 9 bases; junction bases outside the gene matches: 12. This CDR3 comprises 16 residues. In germline, CDR1 is DFQATT, CDR2 SNEGSKA (reference sequence). The CDR3 sequence: CSARGRTGGPGRPQHF. DNA of the CDR3: TGCAGTGCTAGAGGCAGGACAGGGGGTCCGGGGCGGCCCCAGCATTTT.

This clonotype was seen more than once but under ten times. The chain employs TRBV7-3 and TRBJ2-3; TRBD2 aligns across 13 bases. Per germline, CDR1 SGHTA and CDR2 FQGTGA. V dropped 1 base and J dropped 6; count of bases not matched to a gene: 4. This CDR3 has 16 residues. In DNA, the CDR3 is TGTGCCAGCAGCTTAATAGGGACTAGCGGGATGGATACGCAGTATTTT. This sequence encodes CASSLIGTSGMDTQYF. Filled out from reference TRBV7-3 and TRBJ2-3, the complete variable domain reads GAGVSQTPSNKVTEKGKYVELRCDPISGHTALYWYRQSLGQGPEFLIYFQGTGAADDSGLPNDRFFAVRPEGSVSTLKIQRTERGDSAVYLCASSLIGTSGMDTQYFGPGTRLTVL.

This CDR3 reads CTPGHLYEQYF. Written as DNA, the CDR3 is TGCACCCCGGGACATCTCTACGAGCAGTACTTC. This chain connects TRBV29-1 to TRBJ2-7; possible D gene TRBD1, 6 bases. Germline V lookup: CDR1 SQVTM, CDR2 ANQGSEA. The CDR3 consists of 11 residues.

This clonotype has only a few counts. This sequence joins TRBV12-3 or TRBV12-4 and TRBJ2-1, with 7 bases fitting TRBD2. V gave up 6 bases and J gave up 6 bases; unmatched junction bases: 8. The CDR3 has 14 residues. CDR3 sequence reads: CASSLRASGNEQFF. Here the CDR3 DNA reads TGTGCCAGCAGCCTCAGGGCTAGCGGCAATGAGCAGTTCTTC.